The rows below give T cell receptor beta chains drawn from one sample of a study of blood T cell repertoires in COVID-19. TCRdb keeps only in-frame clones here, not all; method: immunoSEQ multiplex PCR. The sample records about 160,000 clones, 70% to 90% being singletons. The material sequenced was peripheral blood. These receptors were obtained from a woman in her forties or fifties with COVID-19, enrolled during active disease. Each CDR3 is given with its conserved first and last residue. A D gene is named only where the DNA matches it firmly. The listing skips clone size in some rows; elsewhere it reads once, few, many or a size class.

J	size	D	V	DNA	CDR3
TRBJ2-1	-	TRBD2	TRBV27	TGTGCCAGCAGTCCGACGACTAGCGGGGGCTCCTACAATGAGCAGTTCTTC	CASSPTTSGGSYNEQFF
TRBJ2-3	-	TRBD1	TRBV7-6	TGTGCCAGCAGCCGGTTGGACAGGGGCACAGATACGCAGTATTTT	CASSRLDRGTDTQYF
TRBJ2-7	-	TRBD1	TRBV5-1	TGCGCCAGCAGCTTGGTGGCCACACAGGGGGCGTTGAGAGGCGAGCAGTACTTC	CASSLVATQGALRGEQYF
TRBJ2-7	few	TRBD1	TRBV6-5	TGTGCCAGCTCAAGAGTTGGGACAGGGGCCTACGAGCAGTACTTC	CASSRVGTGAYEQYF
TRBJ2-3	-	TRBD2	TRBV4-3	TGCGCCAGCAGCCAAGAACCGTCTAGCGGGGGGAGGGGCACAGATACGCAGTATTTT	CASSQEPSSGGRGTDTQYF
TRBJ1-2	once	-	TRBV7-2	TGTGCCAGCAGCTCGAGTGGTCTGAATGGCTACACCTTC	CASSSSGLNGYTF
TRBJ2-3	-	-	TRBV6-4	TGTGCCAGCAGTGAGCAGTCCACAGATACGCAGTATTTT	CASSEQSTDTQYF
TRBJ1-1	once	-	TRBV2	TGTGCCAGCAATCCGGGAATGAACACTGAAGCTTTCTTT	CASNPGMNTEAFF
TRBJ1-2	-	TRBD1	TRBV3-1/TRBV3-2	TGTGCCAGCAGCCAGCGGCTAACAGGGGGCGAAGATGGCTACACCTTC	CASSQRLTGGEDGYTF
TRBJ1-4	-	-	TRBV12-3/TRBV12-4	TGTGCCAGCAGTTCGAGACAGATTGGGAAACTGTTTTTT	CASSSRQIGKLFF
TRBJ1-5	-	-	TRBV28	TGTGCCAGCAGTTCCAGGGTCCGGAACAATCAGCCCCAGCATTTT	CASSSRVRNNQPQHF
TRBJ2-3	-	-	TRBV6-1	TGTGCCAGCAGTGAAGTGGGAACAGGAGGCACAGATACGCAGTATTTT	CASSEVGTGGTDTQYF
TRBJ1-6	-	TRBD1	TRBV6-5	TGTGCCAGCAGGACGACAGGGAATTCACCCCTCCACTTT	CASRTTGNSPLHF
TRBJ1-4	-	-	TRBV18	TGTGCCAGCTCACCACCGGGGCAGGAGGGTGAAAAACTGTTTTTT	CASSPPGQEGEKLFF
TRBJ1-6	-	TRBD1	TRBV5-1	TGCGCCAGCAGCCTATGGGACAGAGCCCAAGATAATTCACCCCTCCACTTT	CASSLWDRAQDNSPLHF
TRBJ1-3	-	TRBD1	TRBV4-1	TGCGCCAGCAGCCTTCCGACAGGGGGAAACACCATATATTTT	CASSLPTGGNTIYF
TRBJ2-7	-	-	TRBV6-5	TGTGCCAGCAGTCTCGGACAGATCTACGAGCAGTACTTC	CASSLGQIYEQYF
TRBJ1-2	-	-	TRBV12-3/TRBV12-4	TGTGCCAGCAGTCCCGGACGGGAATACGGCTACACCTTC	CASSPGREYGYTF
TRBJ2-2	-	TRBD1	TRBV10-3	TGTGCCATCAGTGAGGCAGGGGGCGACACCGGGGAGCTGTTTTTT	CAISEAGGDTGELFF
TRBJ2-1	once	-	TRBV12-3/TRBV12-4	TGTGCCAGCAGTTTTAGGAGGAGGGAGCAGTTCTTC	CASSFRRREQFF
TRBJ1-2	once	-	TRBV14	TGTGCCAGCAGCCAAGATCTAGGCTACTATGGCTACACCTTC	CASSQDLGYYGYTF
TRBJ2-5	once	-	TRBV6-1	TGTGCCAGCAGTGAATTGTTGGGGGGTGGGGAGACCCAGTACTTC	CASSELLGGGETQYF
TRBJ2-7	-	-	TRBV4-3	TGCGCCAGCAGCCAAGGGACAGCCTCCTACGAGCAGTACTTC	CASSQGTASYEQYF
TRBJ2-5	-	-	TRBV3-1/TRBV3-2	TGTGCCAGCAGCCCAGGCGGGTTAGAGACCCAGTACTTC	CASSPGGLETQYF
TRBJ1-1	few	-	TRBV24-1	TGTGCCACTGGGTCGAGGGACACTGAAGCTTTCTTT	CATGSRDTEAFF
TRBJ2-1	few	-	TRBV4-3	TGCGCCAGCAGCCAAGGGGAGCCGGCCGGGGGCTACAATGAGCAGTTCTTC	CASSQGEPAGGYNEQFF
TRBJ1-1	-	TRBD1	TRBV11-2	TGTGCCAGCAGCTCAGGACAGGGGTCGACTGAAGCTTTCTTT	CASSSGQGSTEAFF
TRBJ2-5	-	TRBD2	TRBV5-1	TGCGCCAGCAGCTTGGTGGGGGGGATTCAAGAGACCCAGTACTTC	CASSLVGGIQETQYF
TRBJ2-7	-	-	TRBV5-5	TGTGCCAGCAGCCGTCCCGGAGGAGAATACGAGCAGTACTTC	CASSRPGGEYEQYF
TRBJ1-4	-	TRBD1	TRBV5-1	TGCGCCAGCAGCCGTGGGGACAGGAATGAAAAACTGTTTTTT	CASSRGDRNEKLFF
TRBJ2-1	-	TRBD1	TRBV5-6	TGTGCCAGCAGCAGAGATACCGGGACAGGGAACAATGAGCAGTTCTTC	CASSRDTGTGNNEQFF
TRBJ2-3	-	-	TRBV12-5	TGTGCTAGTGGTTTGGTACATAGCACAGATACGCAGTATTTT	CASGLVHSTDTQYF
TRBJ2-3	-	TRBD1	TRBV5-6	TGTGCCAGCAGCTCGGGACAGGGACTCACAGATACGCAGTATTTT	CASSSGQGLTDTQYF
TRBJ2-1	-	TRBD2	TRBV4-1	TGCGCCAGCAGCCCCGGACTAGCGGGGAACAATGAGCAGTTCTTC	CASSPGLAGNNEQFF
TRBJ2-6	-	-	TRBV30	TGTGTCTGGTCAGGGGTTGCCGGGGCCAACGTCCTGACTTTC	CVWSGVAGANVLTF
TRBJ2-1	-	TRBD1	TRBV10-1	TGCGCCAGCAGTGATGGACAGGGGCACCACAATGAGCAGTTCTTC	CASSDGQGHHNEQFF
TRBJ1-4	-	-	TRBV30	TGTGCCTGGAGGGAAACAGGTTTTAGGAATGGAAAACTGTTTTTT	CAWRETGFRNGKLFF
TRBJ2-5	-	-	TRBV30	TGTGCCTGGTGGGCCTCACCGGGGGAGACCCAGTACTTC	CAWWASPGETQYF
TRBJ2-7	-	-	TRBV18	TGTGCCAGCTCACCACCGAGCCTTTTGGTCGAGCAGTACTTC	CASSPPSLLVEQYF
TRBJ1-1	-	-	TRBV4-2	TGTGCCAGCAGCCAAGATATCGAGGGAGCTAACACTGAAGCTTTCTTT	CASSQDIEGANTEAFF
TRBJ2-5	-	TRBD2	TRBV6-5	TGTGCCAGCAGTTCACTAGCGGGGGGGCCAGAGACCCAGTACTTC	CASSSLAGGPETQYF
TRBJ2-7	-	TRBD1	TRBV4-3	TGCGCCAGCAGCCAAGAGGGACAGGGCTTTTTTTACGAGCAGTACTTC	CASSQEGQGFFYEQYF
TRBJ2-7	-	TRBD1	TRBV11-2	TGTGCCAGCAGCTCCGGGACAGGGTTCGAGCAGTACTTC	CASSSGTGFEQYF
TRBJ1-3	-	TRBD1	TRBV11-2	TGTGCCAGCAGCTGGTTACAGGGGGCATTCTCTGGAAACACCATATATTTT	CASSWLQGAFSGNTIYF
TRBJ1-2	-	TRBD1	TRBV19	TGTGCCAGTAGTATAGAACCGGGACAGGCCGCCAACTATGGCTACACCTTC	CASSIEPGQAANYGYTF
TRBJ2-5	-	-	TRBV21-1	TGTGCCAGCAGCAAAGTGGTGCGGGAGACCCAGTACTTC	CASSKVVRETQYF